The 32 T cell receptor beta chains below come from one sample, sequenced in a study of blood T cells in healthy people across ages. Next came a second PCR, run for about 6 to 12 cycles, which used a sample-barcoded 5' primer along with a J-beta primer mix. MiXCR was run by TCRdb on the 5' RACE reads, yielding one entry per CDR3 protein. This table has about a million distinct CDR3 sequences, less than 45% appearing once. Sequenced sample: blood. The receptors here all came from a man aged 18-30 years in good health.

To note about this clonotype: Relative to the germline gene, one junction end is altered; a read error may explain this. CDR3 residues: CASSSEGTGELFF. The CDR3, as DNA: TGTGCCAGCAGCTCAGAGGGCACCGGGGAGTTGTTTTTT. The J gene is TRBJ2-2, the V gene TRBV13; perhaps TRBD2 as D (5 bases). This CDR3 has 13 amino acids. Germline V gives CDR1 PRHDT, CDR2 FYEKMQ (reference sequence).

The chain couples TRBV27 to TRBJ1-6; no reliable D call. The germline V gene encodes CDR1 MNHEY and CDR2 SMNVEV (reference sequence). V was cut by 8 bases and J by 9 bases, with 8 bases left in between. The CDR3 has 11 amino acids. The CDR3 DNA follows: TGTGCCAGCGGGGAGGTTTCACCCCTCCACTTT. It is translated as CASGEVSPLHF.

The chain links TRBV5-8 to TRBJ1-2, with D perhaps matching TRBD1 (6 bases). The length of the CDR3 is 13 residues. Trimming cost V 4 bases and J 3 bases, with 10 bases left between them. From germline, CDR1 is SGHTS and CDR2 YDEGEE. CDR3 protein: CASSRGYHYGYTF. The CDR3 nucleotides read TGTGCCAGCAGCAGGGGGTACCACTATGGCTACACCTTC.

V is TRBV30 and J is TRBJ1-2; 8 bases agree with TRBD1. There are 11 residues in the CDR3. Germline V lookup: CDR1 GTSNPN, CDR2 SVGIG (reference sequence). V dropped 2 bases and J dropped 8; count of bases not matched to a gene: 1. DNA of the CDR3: TGTGCCTGGAGTACAGGGGGAGGCTACACCTTC. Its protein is CAWSTGGGYTF.

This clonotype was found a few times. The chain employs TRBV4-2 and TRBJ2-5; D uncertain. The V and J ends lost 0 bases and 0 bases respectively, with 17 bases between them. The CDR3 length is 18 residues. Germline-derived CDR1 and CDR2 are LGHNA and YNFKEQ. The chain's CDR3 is CASSQDLVQHSYQETQYF. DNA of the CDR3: TGTGCCAGCAGCCAAGATCTCGTTCAGCATAGTTACCAAGAGACCCAGTACTTC.

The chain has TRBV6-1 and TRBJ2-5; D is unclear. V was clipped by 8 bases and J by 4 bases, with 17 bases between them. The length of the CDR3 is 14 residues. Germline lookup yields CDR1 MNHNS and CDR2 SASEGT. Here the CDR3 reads CASSSSGSPETQYF. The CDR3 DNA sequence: TGTGCCAGCTCCAGCTCTGGTTCCCCAGAGACCCAGTACTTC.

This chain's CDR3 is CASSLRGWPYNEQFF. The CDR3 region has the DNA TGTGCCAGCAGCCTACGGGGTTGGCCCTACAATGAGCAGTTCTTC. The genes are TRBV7-2 and TRBJ2-1; maybe TRBD2 (5 bases). CDR1 is SGHTA and CDR2 is FQGNSA in the germline V gene. CDR3 length: 15 residues. Trimming left V 5 bases short and J 2 bases short, with 13 bases between.

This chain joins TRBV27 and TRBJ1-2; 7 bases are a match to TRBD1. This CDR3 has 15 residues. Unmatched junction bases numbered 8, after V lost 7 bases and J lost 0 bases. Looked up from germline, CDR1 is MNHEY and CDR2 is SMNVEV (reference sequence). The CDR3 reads CASTRRQGTNYGYTF. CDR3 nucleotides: TGTGCCAGCACCCGGCGACAGGGTACTAACTATGGCTACACCTTC.

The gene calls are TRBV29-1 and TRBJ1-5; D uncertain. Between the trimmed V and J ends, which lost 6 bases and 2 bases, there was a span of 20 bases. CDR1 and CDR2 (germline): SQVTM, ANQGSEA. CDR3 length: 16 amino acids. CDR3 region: CSVGGTGEKGNQPQHF. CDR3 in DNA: TGCAGCGTGGGAGGTACCGGGGAGAAGGGCAATCAGCCCCAGCATTTT.

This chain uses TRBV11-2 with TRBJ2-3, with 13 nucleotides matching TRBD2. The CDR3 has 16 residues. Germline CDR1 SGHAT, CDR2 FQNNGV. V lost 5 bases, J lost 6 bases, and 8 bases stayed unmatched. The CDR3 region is CASSARLAGGSDTQYF. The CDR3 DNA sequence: TGTGCCAGCAGCGCACGACTAGCGGGAGGAAGTGATACGCAGTATTTT.

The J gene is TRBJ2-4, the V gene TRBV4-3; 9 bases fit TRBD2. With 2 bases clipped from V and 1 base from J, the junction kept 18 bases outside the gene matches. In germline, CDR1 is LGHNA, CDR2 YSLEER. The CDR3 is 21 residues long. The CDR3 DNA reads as TGCGCCAGCAGCCAACTGGCTGGGCTAGCGGGGAGTAGTAAGGCCAAAAACATTCAGTACTTC. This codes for CASSQLAGLAGSSKAKNIQYF.

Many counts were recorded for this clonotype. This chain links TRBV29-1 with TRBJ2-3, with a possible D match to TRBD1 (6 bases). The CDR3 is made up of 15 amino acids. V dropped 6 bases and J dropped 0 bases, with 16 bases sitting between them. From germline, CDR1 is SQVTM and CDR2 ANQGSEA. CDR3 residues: CSVAYRASSTDTQYF. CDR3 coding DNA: TGCAGCGTGGCTTACAGGGCTAGTAGCACAGATACGCAGTATTTT.

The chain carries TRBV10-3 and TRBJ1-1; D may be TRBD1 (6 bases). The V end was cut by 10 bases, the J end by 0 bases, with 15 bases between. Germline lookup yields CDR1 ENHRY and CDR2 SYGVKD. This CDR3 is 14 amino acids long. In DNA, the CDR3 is TGTGCCACCACTGAGGGGGGGATGAACACTGAAGCTTTCTTT. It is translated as CATTEGGMNTEAFF.

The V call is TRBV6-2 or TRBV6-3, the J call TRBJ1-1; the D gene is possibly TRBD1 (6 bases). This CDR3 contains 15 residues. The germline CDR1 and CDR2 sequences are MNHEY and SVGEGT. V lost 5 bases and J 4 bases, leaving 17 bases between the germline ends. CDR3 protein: CASSPQGRGATEAFF. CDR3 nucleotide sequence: TGTGCCAGCAGTCCCCAGGGCAGGGGCGCCACTGAAGCTTTCTTT.

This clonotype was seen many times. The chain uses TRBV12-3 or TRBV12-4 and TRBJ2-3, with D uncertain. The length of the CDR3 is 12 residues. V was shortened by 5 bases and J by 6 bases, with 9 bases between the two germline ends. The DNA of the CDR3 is TGTGCCAGCAGTCTCCGATTCGATACGCAGTATTTT. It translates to CASSLRFDTQYF.

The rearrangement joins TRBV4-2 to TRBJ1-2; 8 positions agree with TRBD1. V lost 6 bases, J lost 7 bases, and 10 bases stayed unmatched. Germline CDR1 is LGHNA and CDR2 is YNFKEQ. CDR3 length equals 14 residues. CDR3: CASRDGQGAAGYTF. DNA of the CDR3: TGTGCCAGCAGGGATGGACAGGGCGCGGCTGGCTACACCTTC.

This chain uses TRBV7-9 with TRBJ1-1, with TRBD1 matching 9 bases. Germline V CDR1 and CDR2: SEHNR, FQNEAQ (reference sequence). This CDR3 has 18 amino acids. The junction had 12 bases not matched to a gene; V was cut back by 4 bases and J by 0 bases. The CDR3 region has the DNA TGTGCCAGCAGCTCCCGGACAGGGGTCAGTGGAATGAACACTGAAGCTTTCTTT. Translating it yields CASSSRTGVSGMNTEAFF.

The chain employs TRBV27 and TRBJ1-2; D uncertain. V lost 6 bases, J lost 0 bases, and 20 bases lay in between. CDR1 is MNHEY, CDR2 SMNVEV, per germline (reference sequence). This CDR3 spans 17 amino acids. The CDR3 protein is CASSSLPMGISNYGYTF. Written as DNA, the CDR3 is TGTGCCAGCAGCTCACTTCCTATGGGGATTTCTAACTATGGCTACACCTTC.

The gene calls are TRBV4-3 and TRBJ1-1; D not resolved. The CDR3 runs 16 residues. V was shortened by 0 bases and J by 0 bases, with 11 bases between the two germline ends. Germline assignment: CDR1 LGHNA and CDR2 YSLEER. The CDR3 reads CASSQEYGEMNTEAFF. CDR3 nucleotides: TGCGCCAGCAGCCAAGAATATGGGGAGATGAACACTGAAGCTTTCTTT.

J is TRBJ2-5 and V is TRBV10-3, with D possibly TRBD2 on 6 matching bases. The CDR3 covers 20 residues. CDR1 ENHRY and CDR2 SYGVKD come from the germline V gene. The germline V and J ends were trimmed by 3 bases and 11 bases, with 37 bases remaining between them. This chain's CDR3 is CAISDRRAAGTVNSYNEQYF. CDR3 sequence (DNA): TGTGCCATCAGTGACCGCCGAGCTGCCGGGACTGTTAACTCCTACAATGAGCAGTACTTC.

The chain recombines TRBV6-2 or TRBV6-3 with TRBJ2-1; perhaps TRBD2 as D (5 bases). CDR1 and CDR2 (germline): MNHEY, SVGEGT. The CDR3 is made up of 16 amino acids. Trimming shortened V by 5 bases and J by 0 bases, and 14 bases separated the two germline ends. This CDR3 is CASSHSGRSSYNEQFF. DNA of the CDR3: TGTGCCAGCAGTCACAGCGGCAGAAGCTCCTACAATGAGCAGTTCTTC.

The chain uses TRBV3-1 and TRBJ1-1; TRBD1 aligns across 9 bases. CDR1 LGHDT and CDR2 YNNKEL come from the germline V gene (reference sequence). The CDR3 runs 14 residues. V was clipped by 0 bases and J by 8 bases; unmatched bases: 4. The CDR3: CASSQDSTGGEAFF. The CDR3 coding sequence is TGTGCCAGCAGCCAAGATTCGACAGGGGGGGAAGCTTTCTTT.

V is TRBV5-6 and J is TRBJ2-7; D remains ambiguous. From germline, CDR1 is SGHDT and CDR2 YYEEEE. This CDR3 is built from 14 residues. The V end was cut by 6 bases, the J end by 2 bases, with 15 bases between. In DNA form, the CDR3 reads TGTGCCAGCACTAAAGTGGAATCCACCTACGAGCAGTACTTC. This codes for CASTKVESTYEQYF.

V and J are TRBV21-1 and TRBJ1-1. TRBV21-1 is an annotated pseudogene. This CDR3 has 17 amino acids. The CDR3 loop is CASSKEAGPPTYTEAFF. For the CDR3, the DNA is TGTGCCAGCAGCAAAGAAGCAGGCCCGCCAACTTACACTGAAGCTTTCTTT.

CDR3 in amino acids: CASTPNPHGKDEQYF. CDR3 in DNA: TGTGCCAGCACGCCCAATCCCCACGGGAAGGACGAGCAGTACTTC. The chain employs TRBV4-2 and TRBJ2-5, with D maybe TRBD2 (5 bases). Judging by the DNA end, TRBJ2-7 fits better; the J call may be wrong. This CDR3 has 15 residues. CDR1 is LGHNA, CDR2 YNFKEQ, per germline.

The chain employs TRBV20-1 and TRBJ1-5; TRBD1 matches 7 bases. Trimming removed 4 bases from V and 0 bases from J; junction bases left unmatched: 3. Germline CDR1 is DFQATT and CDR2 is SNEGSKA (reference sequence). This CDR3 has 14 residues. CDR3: CSAMTGPSNQPQHF. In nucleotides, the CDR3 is TGCAGTGCTATGACAGGGCCTAGCAATCAGCCCCAGCATTTT.

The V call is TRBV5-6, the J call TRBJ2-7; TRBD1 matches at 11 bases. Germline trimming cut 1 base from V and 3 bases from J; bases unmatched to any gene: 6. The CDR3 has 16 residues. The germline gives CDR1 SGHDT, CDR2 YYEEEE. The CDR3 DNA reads TGTGCCAGCAGCTTGTGGGGGGACAGGGGGTTCTACGAGCAGTACTTC. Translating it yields CASSLWGDRGFYEQYF.

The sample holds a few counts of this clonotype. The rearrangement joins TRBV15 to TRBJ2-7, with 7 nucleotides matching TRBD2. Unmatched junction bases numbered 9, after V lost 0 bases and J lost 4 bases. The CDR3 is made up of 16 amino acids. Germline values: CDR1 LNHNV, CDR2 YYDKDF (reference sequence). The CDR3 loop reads CATSRDRAGRVYEQYF. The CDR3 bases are TGTGCCACCAGCAGAGATAGAGCGGGACGGGTTTACGAGCAGTACTTC.

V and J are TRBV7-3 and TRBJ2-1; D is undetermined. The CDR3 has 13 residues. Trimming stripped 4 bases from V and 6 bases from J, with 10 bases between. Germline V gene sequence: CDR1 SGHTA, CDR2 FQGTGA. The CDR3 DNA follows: TGTGCCAGCAGCTCGTGGACGGGCAATGAGCAGTTCTTC. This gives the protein CASSSWTGNEQFF.

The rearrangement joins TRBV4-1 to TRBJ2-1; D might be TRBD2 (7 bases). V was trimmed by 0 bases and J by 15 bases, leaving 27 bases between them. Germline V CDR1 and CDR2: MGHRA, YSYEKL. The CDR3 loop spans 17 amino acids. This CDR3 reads CASSQDTRRPLTGGRFF. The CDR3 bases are TGCGCCAGCAGCCAAGATACGCGCCGGCCCTTAACGGGGGGCAGGTTCTTC.

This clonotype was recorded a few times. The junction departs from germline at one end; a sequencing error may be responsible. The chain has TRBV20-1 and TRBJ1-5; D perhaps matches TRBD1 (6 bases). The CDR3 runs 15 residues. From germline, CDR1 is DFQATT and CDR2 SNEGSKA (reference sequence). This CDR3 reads CSARKGVLSNQPQHF. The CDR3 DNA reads TGCAGTGCGCGAAAGGGGGTTCTAAGCAATCAACCCCAGCATTTT.

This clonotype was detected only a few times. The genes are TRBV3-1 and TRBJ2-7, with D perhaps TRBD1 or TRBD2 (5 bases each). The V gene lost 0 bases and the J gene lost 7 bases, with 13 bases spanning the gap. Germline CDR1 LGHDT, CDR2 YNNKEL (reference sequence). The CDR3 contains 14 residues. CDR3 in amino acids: CASSQDNEGREQYF. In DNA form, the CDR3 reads TGTGCCAGCAGCCAAGATAACGAGGGACGGGAGCAGTACTTC.